Listed here is a single TCR beta chain. The clone's antigen remains unknown. No much larger clonotype is one base removed from it; base qualities were not supplied. This entry comes from a study of shared clonotypes between healthy human individuals (TCRdb year 2020). About the full investigation: A couple of women and a few men aged 18 to 49 years were included in the cohort. For each donor, CD4 naive and CD4 memory were each given three plates, CD8 naive was given two plates, and CD8 memory was given one plate. The study deeply sequenced blood TCR repertoires of five healthy adults to estimate repertoire size and the extent of clonotype sharing between individuals. To increase sequencing depth and limit assay-specific biases, different laboratories used diverse techniques to prepare libraries and sequence TCR repertoires. Between about 0.85 and 8.9 billion PBMCs per donor were obtained by leukapheresis.

Using the deep immunoSEQ assay, TCR CDR3 regions were amplified from genomic DNA by multiplex PCR. Extracted genomic DNA from each cell subset was spread evenly across all wells of several immunoSEQ 96-well plates, with each plate serving as a replicate. Each replicate PCR for sorted subsets received around 0.2 ug genomic DNA, equal to around 32,000 T cell genomes. The purified libraries were quantified using a Qubit 3.0 fluorometer, sized with a Bioanalyzer 2100, and then quantified again using the KAPA Library Quantification kit. A separate single-read 150-cycle Illumina NextSeq 550 flow cell was used to sequence each immunoSEQ 96-well plate. The original methods were these. Because the immunoSEQ output included only junctional sequences and no quality scores, the filtering could not be the same as the filtering used for full-length reads. Sequences were annotated with PyIR, a Python wrapper for IgBLAST v1.9, and V/J genes and CDR3 were assigned using IMGT germline references. Any read was removed if the V/J assignment was weak (E-value above 1e-6), the CDR3 was missing, or the read contained stop codons, out-of-frame junctions, or ambiguous translated residues. V3J clonotypes were defined by identical inferred V gene, J gene, and CDR3 amino acid sequence. Percentage overlap between repertoires was computed as shared unique clonotypes divided by the size of the smaller repertoire. RTK rarefaction, the Chao1 estimator, and Recon v2.1 estimates of unobserved clonotypes were used to assess repertoire richness. Generation probabilities for all TCRbeta clonotypes obtained by the gDNA method from a handful of donors were computed using OLGA. Not all clones reach the TCRdb copy of this immuneACCESS table, which keeps in-frame sequences only. Checked studies attribute under half of the gap to unresolved V genes and leave the rest unexplained. V and J calls and clone size are those listed in that table; D and trimming were worked out from the DNA. The sample includes roughly 1 million clones, with more than 75% observed a single time. The ten largest clones add up to 0.5% to 0.6% of the sample.

The donors were healthy, HIV-negative adults with no recently reported acute infections or vaccinations. Every donor was a Caucasian adult residing in Nashville, Tennessee, USA. CD4+ T cells were enriched through magnetic negative selection, after which naive cells were positively selected on CD45RA and the remaining negative fraction served as the memory subset. Blood was collected by leukapheresis, and PBMCs were isolated by Ficoll-Histopaque density gradient centrifugation and then cryopreserved in liquid nitrogen vapor phase. Purity and quantity of every magnetically sorted T cell population were checked by analytical flow cytometry. Genomic DNA was isolated from each sorted fraction and quantified by UV absorbance on a Nanodrop 2000c. The full study reports these points: Only blood was sampled, and tissue TCR repertoires likely differ from those in blood. The genetic and exposure-history diversity represented was limited by the small number of donors. Larger estimated clonotype richness was generally found for naive subsets than for memory subsets. Based on pairwise subsampling, the degree of clonotype sharing among donors was expected to be affected by sequencing depth. Incomplete sequencing was indicated by rarefaction of sorted-subset datasets, despite the large sequencing depth. Sharing across four donors was observed for around 5% of naive CD4, over 3% of naive CD8, about 2.5% of memory CD4, and about 0.38% of memory CD8 clonotypes. Compared with non-shared clonotypes, the clonotypes found in all four sorted-subset donors had higher generation probabilities.

The sequencing sample was made of memory CD4+ T cells from PBMCs. This specimen's cell subset or site label, per the study, means: CD45RA-negative fraction. The sequence came from a man aged 18 to 30 in good health. Some clones in this sample may be carry-over from other donors' samples.

CDR3 loop: CASSLGHRAEAFF. The DNA sequence follows: TGTGCCAGCAGCTTAGGACACAGGGCCGAAGCTTTCTTT. The chain was built from TRBV7-3 and TRBJ1-1; a weak D assignment points to TRBD1 (6 bases agree). According to the germline V gene, CDR1 reads SGHTA and CDR2 reads FQGTGA. Taken from cysteine to phenylalanine, the CDR3 has 13 residues. Just CDR3 DNA is preserved here, 39 bases in frame from base 1. Trimming at the junction amounts to 2 bases on V and 8 bases on J, and the germline ends lie 12 bases apart.